These T cell receptor beta chains were read from a single sample in a study of T cells in Graves' hyperthyroidism and ophthalmopathy. TCRdb ran MiXCR on the multiplex PCR reads and lists one entry per CDR3 protein. The sample contains 350,000 to 450,000 distinct CDR3 sequences, approximately 15% of which appear only once. The sequencing sample was made of blood. Receptors originate from a woman aged 60 to 75 with Graves' hyperthyroidism. Both conserved end residues are part of each CDR3. D genes are given only for firm matches. Not all rows give a size; the values are once, few, many and, for expanded clones, a class.

V	D	J	size	CDR3	DNA
TRBV4-1	TRBD2	TRBJ2-2	few	CASRPQASGSAGELFF	TGCGCCAGCAGACCTCAGGCTAGCGGGAGTGCCGGGGAGCTGTTTTTT
TRBV6-2/TRBV6-3	.	TRBJ2-6	.	CAAQGLIAGANVLTF	TGTGCCGCCCAGGGTTTGATAGCTGGGGCCAACGTCCTGACTTTC
TRBV6-1	.	TRBJ2-6	many	CASSIQDSGANVLTF	TGTGCCAGCAGTATCCAGGACTCTGGGGCCAACGTCCTGACTTTC
TRBV2	.	TRBJ1-5	many	CASRGVGQISLRPGNQPQHF	TGTGCCAGCAGGGGGGTCGGACAGATTAGTCTGAGGCCGGGCAATCAGCCCCAGCATTTT
TRBV5-1	TRBD1	TRBJ1-2	few	CASSFGQGSGYTF	TGCGCCAGCAGCTTTGGACAGGGAAGCGGCTACACCTTC
TRBV6-6	.	TRBJ1-4	few	CASSYLGVTNEKLFF	TGTGCCAGCAGTTACTTGGGAGTTACTAATGAAAAACTGTTTTTT
TRBV12-3/TRBV12-4	.	TRBJ2-7	few	CASKGTMSSYEQYF	TGTGCCAGCAAGGGGACAATGAGCTCCTACGAGCAGTACTTC
TRBV5-1	.	TRBJ1-2	.	CASSLGETYYGYTF	TGTGCCAGCAGCTTGGGGGAAACTTACTATGGCTACACCTTC
TRBV11-2	TRBD2	TRBJ2-3	.	CASSRSGPDADTQYF	TGTGCCAGCAGCCGTAGCGGGCCAGACGCAGATACGCAGTATTTT
TRBV28	TRBD1	TRBJ2-7	few	CASSSMGQGGLWYEQYF	TGTGCCAGCAGTTCTATGGGACAGGGGGGCCTTTGGTACGAGCAGTACTTC
TRBV18	.	TRBJ2-7	.	CASPLQAYEQYF	TGTGCCAGCCCACTCCAGGCCTACGAGCAGTACTTC
TRBV20-1	TRBD2	TRBJ2-1	many	CSATSGIYNEQFF	TGCAGTGCTACTAGCGGGATCTACAATGAGCAGTTCTTC
TRBV24-1	.	TRBJ2-4	few	CATSDGTAVGNIQYF	TGTGCCACCAGTGATGGGACGGCCGTAGGGAACATTCAGTACTTC
TRBV20-1	TRBD1	TRBJ1-4	few	CSAREQGGIEKLFF	TGCAGTGCTAGAGAGCAGGGGGGAATTGAAAAACTGTTTTTT
TRBV3-1	.	TRBJ1-1	many	CASSHQDRHTEAFF	TGTGCCAGCAGCCACCAGGATCGTCACACTGAAGCTTTCTTT
TRBV6-1	.	TRBJ2-1	many	CASSADESSYNEQFF	TGTGCCAGCAGTGCTGACGAGTCTTCCTACAATGAGCAGTTCTTC
TRBV19	TRBD2	TRBJ2-3	.	CACSSGLAGETDTQYF	TGTGCCTGTAGTTCGGGACTAGCGGGAGAGACAGATACGCAGTATTTT
TRBV5-1	TRBD2	TRBJ2-1	few	CASSLAVAGGPGEQFF	TGCGCCAGCAGCTTGGCCGTAGCGGGAGGGCCGGGTGAGCAGTTCTTC
TRBV11-2	.	TRBJ2-1	many	CASSLRERGQGSGSRGEQFF	TGTGCCAGCAGCTTAAGGGAACGGGGACAGGGAAGCGGGAGCCGGGGTGAGCAGTTCTTC
TRBV2	.	TRBJ2-3	many	CASSRAANTDTQYF	TGTGCCAGCAGTAGGGCAGCCAACACAGATACGCAGTATTTT
TRBV9	TRBD2	TRBJ2-1	many	CASSVRGRGDEQFF	TGTGCCAGCAGCGTAAGGGGACGGGGGGATGAGCAGTTCTTC
TRBV2	TRBD1	TRBJ1-6	many	CASFFDRGRSPLHF	TGTGCCAGCTTCTTCGACAGGGGGCGTTCACCCCTCCACTTT
TRBV28	TRBD1	TRBJ2-5	many	CASRTGDSRKETQYF	TGTGCCAGCAGGACTGGGGACAGCCGAAAAGAGACCCAGTACTTC
TRBV3-1	.	TRBJ1-2	few	CASSRGDGRVRYYGYTF	TGTGCCAGCAGCCGTGGGGATGGCAGGGTGAGATATTATGGCTACACCTTC
TRBV2	.	TRBJ2-5	many	CASRRGGTPTETQYF	TGTGCCAGCAGGCGTGGGGGGACCCCTACGGAGACCCAGTACTTC
TRBV12-5	TRBD1	TRBJ1-5	few	CASDGQGNNQPQHF	TGTGCTAGTGATGGACAGGGGAACAATCAGCCCCAGCATTTT
TRBV7-8	.	TRBJ2-2	many	CASSLFRVGGELFF	TGTGCCAGCAGCTTATTTCGGGTCGGCGGGGAGCTGTTTTTT
TRBV6-1	.	TRBJ2-3	few	CASSESSRVSTDTQYF	TGTGCCAGCAGTGAAAGTAGCAGGGTTAGCACAGATACGCAGTATTTT
TRBV19	.	TRBJ1-1	many	CASRPSWAGGATEAFF	TGTGCCAGTAGACCCTCCTGGGCCGGGGGGGCCACTGAAGCTTTCTTT
TRBV10-3	TRBD1	TRBJ2-1	few	CAIRGDRSGDEQFF	TGTGCCATCAGAGGGGACAGGAGTGGGGATGAGCAGTTCTTC
TRBV15	TRBD1	TRBJ2-7	few	CATRSRQGYEQYF	TGTGCCACCAGGTCGAGACAGGGTTACGAGCAGTACTTC
TRBV12-3/TRBV12-4	.	TRBJ2-3	.	CAGAGAGMSDTQYF	TGTGCCGGAGCCGGGGCAGGGATGTCAGATACGCAGTATTTT
TRBV29-1	.	TRBJ1-2	many	CSVNSGKIDGYTF	TGCAGCGTTAACTCCGGGAAAATAGATGGCTACACCTTC
TRBV9	.	TRBJ2-3	.	CASSVGGGPDVQYF	TGTGCCAGCAGCGTAGGAGGCGGACCCGATGTGCAGTATTTT
TRBV15	.	TRBJ1-5	many	CATSRDPGRRAHQPQHF	TGTGCCACCAGCAGAGACCCGGGGAGGAGGGCGCATCAGCCCCAGCATTTT
TRBV29-1	.	TRBJ2-1	few	CSVVQVERYEQFF	TGCAGCGTTGTGCAGGTCGAAAGGTATGAGCAGTTCTTC
TRBV30	.	TRBJ1-1	many	CAWRQPIRAFF	TGTGCCTGGAGACAGCCGATCCGAGCTTTCTTT
TRBV3-1	.	TRBJ1-2	many	CASSQDPQGRYGYTF	TGTGCCAGCAGCCAAGATCCCCAGGGCCGCTATGGCTACACCTTC
TRBV5-1	.	TRBJ1-1	.	CASSRSDSNTEAFF	TGCGCCAGCAGTCGATCCGATTCGAACACTGAAGCTTTCTTT
TRBV11-3	.	TRBJ2-5	many	CASSTRVGGGGSETQYF	TGTGCCAGCAGCACCCGCGTCGGGGGCGGCGGCAGTGAGACCCAGTACTTC
TRBV27	TRBD2	TRBJ2-1	few	CASSPGKERDYNEQFF	TGTGCCAGCAGTCCAGGGAAGGAGCGGGATTACAATGAGCAGTTCTTC
TRBV11-2	.	TRBJ2-6	many	CASSSTQSGANVLTF	TGTGCCAGCAGCTCTACCCAGTCCGGGGCCAACGTCCTGACTTTC
TRBV12-3/TRBV12-4	.	TRBJ2-7	many	CASSPGYSSYEQYF	TGTGCCAGCAGTCCAGGGTACTCCTCCTACGAGCAGTACTTC
TRBV9	.	TRBJ1-2	.	CASSVDLIGRTGYGYTF	TGTGCCAGCAGCGTAGATTTAATAGGGAGAACCGGCTATGGCTACACCTTC
TRBV6-1	TRBD1	TRBJ1-2	many	CASSEDWTGTNGYTF	TGTGCCAGCAGTGAAGACTGGACAGGGACGAATGGCTACACCTTC
TRBV12-3/TRBV12-4	.	TRBJ2-2	many	CASSSRRGTGELFF	TGTGCCAGCAGTTCGCGACGCGGCACCGGGGAGCTGTTTTTT
TRBV19	.	TRBJ1-5	many	CASTGPQGQPQHF	TGTGCCAGTACCGGCCCTCAGGGTCAGCCCCAGCATTTT